Presented here are 10 T cell receptor beta chains from one specimen sequenced in a study of preoperative IRX-2 immunotherapy in early breast cancer. This sample's treatment: preoperative locoregional IRX-2 cytokine immunotherapy. Generated by immunoSEQ multiplex PCR, the TCRdb table keeps only in-frame clones and is missing some. In the table there are around 35,000 clones, 90% to 95% of which are singletons. The material was obtained from a patient treated with IRX-2 immunotherapy. The receptor source for this set is a human donor with breast cancer.

This chain links TRBV16 with TRBJ2-1; maybe TRBD2 (5 bases). CDR1 is KGHSY and CDR2 is FQNENV in the germline V gene. There are 13 residues in the CDR3. Trimming took off 4 bases at V and 7 bases at J, with 11 bases between the two ends. CDR3 in DNA: TGTGCCAGCAGCCCGACCAGGACTAATGAGCAGTTCTTC. Its translation is CASSPTRTNEQFF. Looking up the rest from reference TRBV16 and TRBJ2-1 gives the full variable domain: GEEVAQTPKHLVRGEGQKAKLYCAPIKGHSYVFWYQQVLKNEFKFLISFQNENVFDETGMPKERFSAKCLPNSPCSLEIQATKLEDSAVYFCASSPTRTNEQFFGPGTRLTVL.

The gene calls are TRBV19 and TRBJ2-3; D uncertain. The CDR3 loop spans 12 amino acids. Trimming removed 3 bases at V and 6 bases at J, with 7 bases between. Germline V gene lookup returns CDR1 LNHDA and CDR2 SQIVND (reference sequence). The CDR3 DNA is TGTGCCAGTAGTATCGAGTCGGATACGCAGTATTTT. It yields the protein CASSIESDTQYF.

The genes are TRBV5-6 and TRBJ1-5; 10 bases align to TRBD1. The CDR3 contains 17 residues. V lost 5 bases to trimming and J lost 11 bases; unmatched junction nucleotides: 19. Germline V gene data show CDR1 as SGHDT and CDR2 as YYEEEE. CDR3 sequence (DNA): TGTGCCAGCAGTCGTACCAAACGGGACAGGGGATTTCCAGCCCAGCATTTT. Protein sequence: CASSRTKRDRGFPAQHF.

The CDR3 loop reads CASTSRQGLPYEQYF. The CDR3 DNA reads as TGTGCCAGCACCTCACGACAGGGACTCCCCTACGAGCAGTACTTC. The V call is TRBV28, the J call TRBJ2-7; D is perhaps TRBD1 (7 bases). Germline CDR1 MDHEN, CDR2 SYDVKM. The CDR3 covers 15 residues. Trimming pared 7 bases from V and 2 bases from J, leaving 18 bases between.

This chain's CDR3 is CASSPPPETPEKLFF. In DNA, the CDR3 is TGTGCCAGCAGCCCACCCCCAGAAACACCGGAAAAACTGTTTTTT. This chain links TRBV7-9 with TRBJ1-4, with D unclear. Germline-derived CDR1 and CDR2 are SEHNR and FQNEAQ (reference sequence). The CDR3 contains 15 residues. V was pared by 5 bases and J by 8 bases, with 18 bases between.

J is TRBJ1-6 and V is TRBV4-1; D not resolved. Germline V gives CDR1 MGHRA, CDR2 YSYEKL. The CDR3 extends over 17 amino acids. V lost 4 bases to trimming and J lost 10 bases, with 23 bases between them. This CDR3 reads CASSRPVAEGFKSPLHF. The DNA for the CDR3 is TGCGCCAGCAGCCGGCCAGTCGCGGAGGGTTTTAAGTCACCCCTCCACTTT.

This chain connects TRBV7-2 to TRBJ2-5; D unclear. V dropped 5 bases and J dropped 2 bases, with 6 bases sitting between them. Germline V CDR1 and CDR2: SGHTA, FQGNSA. CDR3 size: 12 residues. The CDR3 sequence: CASSQRQETQYF. As DNA, the CDR3 is TGTGCCAGCAGCCAGCGACAAGAGACCCAGTACTTC.

The rearrangement joins TRBV9 to TRBJ1-2; 9 bases agree with TRBD1. Germline CDR1 reads SGDLS; CDR2 reads YYNGEE. V shed 0 bases and J 3 bases; nucleotides not matched to a gene: 15. This CDR3 has 19 amino acids. CDR3 sequence: CASSVERGGTGSPYYGYTF. DNA of the CDR3: TGTGCCAGCAGCGTAGAAAGAGGGGGGACAGGGTCGCCATACTATGGCTACACCTTC.

The V and J genes are TRBV18 and TRBJ1-1; no reliable D call. Per the germline V gene, CDR1 is KGHSH and CDR2 is LQKENI. The CDR3 totals 15 residues. The V gene lost 3 bases and the J gene lost 5 bases, with 16 bases spanning the gap. CDR3 bases: TGTGCCAGCTCACCCTCGATGGACCAGTGGACTGAAGCTTTCTTT. Amino acid sequence: CASSPSMDQWTEAFF.

The sample holds one count of this clone. The chain has TRBV10-3 and TRBJ2-1, with 8 bases that match TRBD2. Trimming removed 8 bases from V and 5 bases from J; junction bases left unmatched: 11. The CDR3 sequence is 15 residues long. Germline V CDR1 and CDR2: ENHRY, SYGVKD. CDR3 nucleotides: TGTGCCATCTCCCGGGAGGGCGGGGCCGACAATGAGCAGTTCTTC. Amino acid sequence: CAISREGGADNEQFF.